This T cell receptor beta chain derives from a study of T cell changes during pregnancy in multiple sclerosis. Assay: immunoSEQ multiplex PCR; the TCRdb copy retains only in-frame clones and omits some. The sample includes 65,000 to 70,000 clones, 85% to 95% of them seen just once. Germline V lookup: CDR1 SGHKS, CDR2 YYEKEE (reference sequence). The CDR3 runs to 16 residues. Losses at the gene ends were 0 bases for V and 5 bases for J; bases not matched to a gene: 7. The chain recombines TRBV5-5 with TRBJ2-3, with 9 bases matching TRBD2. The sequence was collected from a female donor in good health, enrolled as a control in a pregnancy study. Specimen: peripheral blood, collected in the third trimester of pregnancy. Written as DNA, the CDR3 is TGTGCCAGCAGCTTGGTCGGGCGGGAGGGCCGAGATACGCAGTATTTT. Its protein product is CASSLVGREGRDTQYF. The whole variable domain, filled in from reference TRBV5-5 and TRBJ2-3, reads DAGVTQSPTHLIKTRGQQVTLRCSPISGHKSVSWYQQVLGQGPQFIFQYYEKEERGRGNFPDRFSARQFPNYSSELNVNALLLGDSALYLCASSLVGREGRDTQYFGPGTRLTVL.